These T cell receptor beta chains were read from a single sample in a study of blood T cell repertoires in COVID-19. The protocol was immunoSEQ multiplex PCR, while the TCRdb copy is restricted to in-frame clones and leaves out a portion. The table shows around 320,000 clones, with about 82% occurring only once. The material sequenced was peripheral blood. These receptors were taken from a human donor in a cohort sampled during active COVID-19. Both conserved end residues are part of each CDR3. A D gene is named only where the DNA matches it firmly. Only part of the rows carry a size: once, few, many, or a class if the clone is expanded.

TRBV6-5	13	TRBJ1-2	-	-	CASSEAGRSGYTF	TGTGCCAGCAGCGAGGCCGGAAGAAGTGGCTACACCTTC
TRBV2	12	TRBJ1-2	TRBD1	-	CASSEDRPGYTF	TGTGCCAGCAGTGAGGACAGGCCGGGCTACACCTTC
TRBV6-5	14	TRBJ1-1	-	-	CASSPGGLNTEAFF	TGTGCCAGCAGCCCAGGAGGTCTGAACACTGAAGCTTTCTTT
TRBV29-1	13	TRBJ2-1	-	-	CSVKSGGPREQFF	TGCAGCGTAAAATCGGGGGGCCCCAGGGAGCAGTTCTTC
TRBV24-1	14	TRBJ1-2	-	-	CATRHRDLNYGYTF	TGTGCCACCAGGCACAGAGACCTTAACTATGGCTACACCTTC
TRBV19	12	TRBJ2-1	-	-	CASSIIQGEQFF	TGTGCCAGTAGCATCATTCAGGGTGAGCAGTTCTTC
TRBV19	14	TRBJ1-5	-	few	CASSIVRGDQPQHF	TGTGCCAGTAGTATAGTCAGGGGCGATCAGCCCCAGCATTTT
TRBV19	15	TRBJ1-1	TRBD1	-	CASIRQGGGNTEAFF	TGTGCCAGTATTCGACAGGGGGGAGGGAACACTGAAGCTTTCTTT
TRBV7-9	14	TRBJ2-5	-	-	CASSLVDRQETQYF	TGTGCCAGCAGCTTAGTGGACAGACAAGAGACCCAGTACTTC
TRBV7-9	14	TRBJ2-7	TRBD1	-	CASSKTGEIDEQYF	TGTGCCAGCAGCAAGACAGGGGAAATCGACGAGCAGTACTTC
TRBV2	15	TRBJ1-5	TRBD1	-	CASSVRQGSGQPQHF	TGTGCCAGCAGTGTTCGACAGGGGAGTGGGCAGCCCCAGCATTTT
TRBV19	14	TRBJ2-7	TRBD1	few	CASSLLAGGLEQYF	TGTGCCAGTAGTCTACTGGCAGGGGGCCTCGAGCAGTACTTC
TRBV18	13	TRBJ1-1	-	-	CASSNVPGTEAFF	TGTGCCAGCTCAAATGTTCCCGGGACTGAAGCTTTCTTT
TRBV5-8	17	TRBJ1-5	-	-	CASSPNTITVSNQPQHF	TGTGCCAGCAGCCCAAACACAATTACAGTTAGCAATCAGCCCCAGCATTTT
TRBV5-1	15	TRBJ2-3	TRBD2	-	CASSFRGGLTDTQYF	TGCGCCAGCAGCTTCCGGGGGGGCTTGACAGATACGCAGTATTTT
TRBV18	12	TRBJ1-1	TRBD1	-	CASSEGATEAFF	TGTGCCAGCTCAGAGGGGGCTACTGAAGCTTTCTTT
TRBV30	15	TRBJ1-1	TRBD1	-	CAWRRTGLMNTEAFF	TGTGCCTGGAGGAGGACAGGGCTCATGAACACTGAAGCTTTCTTT
TRBV27	16	TRBJ2-2	TRBD2	-	CASSPGTSGDTGELFF	TGTGCCAGCAGCCCCGGGACTAGCGGGGACACCGGGGAGCTGTTTTTT
TRBV6-5	14	TRBJ1-1	TRBD1	-	CASSQGVEDTEAFF	TGTGCCAGCAGTCAGGGGGTAGAGGACACTGAAGCTTTCTTT
TRBV3-1/TRBV3-2	15	TRBJ1-2	-	-	CASSHSATVLYGYTF	TGTGCCAGCAGCCATAGTGCGACAGTGCTCTATGGCTACACCTTC
TRBV6-5	16	TRBJ1-5	-	-	CASSLGGRWSNQPQHF	TGTGCCAGCAGTTTAGGGGGTAGATGGAGCAATCAGCCCCAGCATTTT
TRBV5-4	15	TRBJ2-6	TRBD1	-	CATNRGHSGANVLTF	TGTGCCACTAACAGGGGACACTCTGGGGCCAACGTCCTGACTTTC
TRBV18	17	TRBJ2-7	TRBD1	-	CASSPGTARRGWYEQYF	TGTGCCAGCTCACCCGGGACAGCCCGCCGTGGGTGGTACGAGCAGTACTTC
TRBV7-3	15	TRBJ2-7	TRBD2	-	CASSLAPGGNYEQYF	TGTGCCAGCAGCTTAGCTCCGGGGGGGAACTACGAGCAGTACTTC
TRBV6-5	16	TRBJ1-2	TRBD1	-	CASSYYSAQGVGGYTF	TGTGCCAGCAGTTATTATTCGGCACAGGGGGTTGGTGGCTACACCTTC
TRBV7-2	12	TRBJ1-5	-	once	CASSLPNQPQHF	TGTGCCAGCAGCCTACCAAACCAGCCCCAGCATTTT
TRBV15	12	TRBJ1-2	-	-	CATSRDVGGYTF	TGTGCCACCAGCAGAGATGTCGGTGGCTACACCTTC
TRBV5-4	13	TRBJ1-2	-	-	CASSPRSSPGYTF	TGTGCCAGCAGCCCCCGGTCCTCCCCTGGCTACACCTTC
TRBV27	14	TRBJ1-1	-	-	CASSFTNMNTEAFF	TGTGCCAGCAGTTTCACCAACATGAACACTGAAGCTTTCTTT
TRBV27	14	TRBJ1-2	-	-	CASSPRPGLNGYTF	TGTGCCAGCAGTCCTCGCCCGGGGTTGAATGGCTACACCTTC
TRBV9	17	TRBJ2-4	-	-	CASNSPGGGTSGNIQYF	TGTGCCAGCAACTCCCCGGGGGGCGGGACGTCGGGAAACATTCAGTACTTC
TRBV15	12	TRBJ1-2	-	-	CATSSLTYGYTF	TGTGCCACCAGCAGTCTAACCTATGGCTACACCTTC
TRBV6-5	15	TRBJ2-7	-	-	CASSPGGQGSYEQYF	TGTGCCAGCAGCCCCGGGGGGCAGGGATCCTACGAGCAGTACTTC
TRBV3-1/TRBV3-2	12	TRBJ1-1	-	once	CASSQDPQAAFF	TGTGCCAGCAGCCAAGACCCCCAGGCCGCTTTCTTT
TRBV21-1	14	TRBJ1-1	-	-	CASSEGAFGTEAFF	TGTGCCAGCAGCGAGGGGGCGTTTGGCACTGAAGCTTTCTTT
TRBV30	15	TRBJ2-7	TRBD1	-	CAWSVLGQGGNEQYF	TGTGCCTGGAGTGTTTTGGGACAGGGGGGAAACGAGCAGTACTTC
TRBV2	14	TRBJ1-5	-	-	CASRGSGGFQPQHF	TGTGCCAGCAGGGGCTCGGGGGGCTTTCAGCCCCAGCATTTT
TRBV7-9	14	TRBJ2-2	-	-	CASSSTLNTGELFF	TGTGCCAGCAGCTCCACTTTAAACACCGGGGAGCTGTTTTTT
TRBV11-2	15	TRBJ1-1	-	few	CASSLESGGAGEAFF	TGTGCCAGCAGCTTAGAATCGGGGGGCGCGGGTGAAGCTTTCTTT
TRBV27	18	TRBJ1-2	-	-	CASRSLTGDKKANYGYTF	TGTGCCAGCAGGTCCCTCACAGGAGACAAAAAGGCTAACTATGGCTACACCTTC
TRBV24-1	14	TRBJ2-1	-	-	CATAGTIRGNEQFF	TGTGCCACCGCCGGGACGATCAGGGGCAATGAGCAGTTCTTC
TRBV5-4	17	TRBJ2-1	TRBD2	-	CASSAAGGLAGGNEQFF	TGTGCCAGCAGCGCCGCGGGGGGGCTAGCCGGGGGCAATGAGCAGTTCTTC
TRBV4-2	14	TRBJ2-7	TRBD1	once	CASSRGTGRDEQYF	TGTGCCAGCAGCCGCGGGACAGGGCGCGACGAGCAGTACTTC
TRBV19	13	TRBJ1-1	-	few	CASSAQKNTEAFF	TGTGCCAGTAGTGCCCAGAAGAACACTGAAGCTTTCTTT
TRBV9	15	TRBJ1-5	-	-	CASSSRGLGNQPQHF	TGTGCCAGCAGCTCCCGAGGGCTTGGCAATCAGCCCCAGCATTTT
TRBV7-6	18	TRBJ2-1	TRBD2	-	CASSLTSGGPSSYNEQFF	TGTGCCAGCAGCCTTACTAGCGGGGGCCCCAGCTCCTACAATGAGCAGTTCTTC
TRBV9	16	TRBJ2-3	TRBD2	-	CASSVELRGTTDTQYF	TGTGCCAGCAGCGTAGAATTGCGGGGGACCACAGATACGCAGTATTTT